Included here is one T cell receptor beta chain sequence, with context. The record originates from a study of blood T cell repertoires in COVID-19. The CDR3 is made up of 15 amino acids. Germline CDR1 and CDR2: MGHRA and YSYEKL. The V end was cut by 2 bases, the J end by 7 bases, with 18 bases between. Libraries were prepared by immunoSEQ multiplex PCR; TCRdb keeps only in-frame clonotypes and omits some of them. The profile covers approximately 100,000 clones, with more than 80% appearing a single time and approximately 1.1% taken by the ten largest. The sample comprised peripheral blood. This sequence originates from a human donor in a cohort sampled during active COVID-19. The rearrangement uses TRBV4-1 and TRBJ2-7; tentatively, D is TRBD1 (5 bases). CDR3 bases: TGCGCCAGCAGCCAATTAGGGGATGGGCGTGGGGAGCAGTACTTC. Translated, it gives CASSQLGDGRGEQYF.